These 29 T cell receptor beta chains were all obtained from the same sample, sequenced in a study of PD-1 blockade in classical Hodgkin lymphoma (dated by TCRdb to 2020 to 2021). Reading the label with the study, this specimen's time point is: cycle 4 day 1 (C4D1), after less than 7 weeks of nivolumab. Every trial patient had relapsed after autologous stem cell transplantation, and cohorts A, B and C differed in prior brentuximab vedotin exposure. Library generation was performed with the immunoSEQ multiplex PCR assay. TCRdb took this table from immuneACCESS and kept in-frame rearrangements with V and J called. Such tables lack part of the clones; where checked against another copy, unresolved V genes explain under half of the gap, and the rest is unexplained. For this sample the table gives around 17,000 clones, of which 80% to 90% were detected only once. Of the sample, approximately 15% is held by the ten largest clones.

The source material was peripheral blood mononuclear cells (PBMCs), sampled before the fourth cycle of nivolumab. The receptors derive from a human donor with classical Hodgkin lymphoma.

The V and J genes are TRBV4-3 and TRBJ2-2; 8 bases fit TRBD1. The trim removed 3 bases at V and 7 bases at J, leaving 7 bases unmatched. CDR3 length: 15 amino acids. In germline, CDR1 is LGHNA, CDR2 YSLEER. CDR3: CASSQNQGANGELFF. As DNA, the CDR3 is TGCGCCAGCAGCCAGAACCAGGGGGCTAACGGGGAGCTGTTTTTT.

CDR3 DNA: TGCGCCAGCAGTGGGACAGCGACCAACGAGCAGTACTTC. It codes for CASSGTATNEQYF. V usage is TRBV10-1 and J usage is TRBJ2-7; D is possibly TRBD1 (6 bases). Trimming shortened V by 4 bases and J by 5 bases, and 12 bases separated the two germline ends. The CDR3 consists of 13 residues. Germline lookup yields CDR1 WNHNN and CDR2 SYGVQD (reference sequence).

The chain combines TRBV5-1 with TRBJ2-2; TRBD1 agrees at 10 bases. The CDR3 has 14 amino acids. In germline, CDR1 is SGHRS, CDR2 YFSETQ. V was clipped by 9 bases and J by 6 bases; unmatched bases: 8. CDR3: CATTGTGVPGELFF. In nucleotides, the CDR3 is TGCGCCACCACCGGGACAGGGGTCCCCGGGGAGCTGTTTTTT.

The rearrangement joins TRBV6-6 to TRBJ2-1, with 10 bases that match TRBD1. The germline gives CDR1 MNHNY, CDR2 SVGAGI (reference sequence). This CDR3 has 14 amino acids. V lost 7 bases to trimming and J lost 7 bases; unmatched junction nucleotides: 7. The CDR3, as DNA: TGTGCCAGCACTCGGACAGGGGGTTCAAATGAGCAGTTCTTC. It translates to CASTRTGGSNEQFF.

The chain couples TRBV7-9 to TRBJ1-1; D not resolved. Germline V gene sequence: CDR1 SEHNR, CDR2 FQNEAQ (reference sequence). Trimming removed 3 bases at V and 3 bases at J, with 11 bases between. CDR3 length equals 14 residues. CDR3 sequence (DNA): TGTGCCAGCAGCTTCGACCTTTCTTACACTGAAGCTTTCTTT. Protein sequence: CASSFDLSYTEAFF.

Concerning this clone: This sample also contains other DNA sequences that code for the same CDR3. The chain carries TRBV7-8 and TRBJ1-5; no reliable D call. CDR1 SGHVS and CDR2 FQNEAQ come from the germline V gene. V shed 3 bases and J shed 4 bases, with 10 bases lying between them. This CDR3 has 14 residues. Here the CDR3 DNA reads TGTGCCAGCAGCTTTTCAGGAGGAAATCAGCCCCAGCATTTT. It encodes CASSFSGGNQPQHF.

Note on this clone: Relative to the germline gene, one junction end is altered; a read error may explain this. This chain links TRBV5-1 with TRBJ1-2; 11 bases are a match to TRBD1. The CDR3 runs 16 residues. CDR1 is SGHRS and CDR2 is YFSETQ in the germline V gene. The CDR3 loop reads CASSQTGTGGNYGHTF. In nucleotides, the CDR3 is TGCGCCAGCAGCCAAACCGGGACAGGGGGTAACTATGGCCACACCTTC.

V is TRBV7-8 and J is TRBJ1-6; the match to TRBD1 covers 7 bases. Per the germline V gene, CDR1 is SGHVS and CDR2 is FQNEAQ. V lost 1 base, J lost 9 bases, and 6 bases stayed unmatched. The CDR3 loop spans 15 amino acids. This chain's CDR3 is CASSLVLQGSSPLHF. The CDR3 DNA follows: TGTGCCAGCAGCTTAGTGTTACAGGGGTCTTCACCCCTCCACTTT.

The table lists this clone with a count of one. The J gene is TRBJ2-2, the V gene TRBV7-2, with 12 bases that match TRBD1. Germline V gene data show CDR1 as SGHTA and CDR2 as FQGNSA. The CDR3 is made up of 19 amino acids. Losses at the gene ends were 2 bases for V and 6 bases for J; bases not matched to a gene: 13. This chain's CDR3 is CASSLRSPAGTGGAGELFF. The CDR3 bases are TGTGCCAGCAGCTTAAGGTCCCCCGCCGGGACAGGGGGCGCCGGGGAGCTGTTTTTT. Full variable domain (remainder filled in from reference TRBV7-2 and TRBJ2-2): GAGVSQSPSNKVTEKGKDVELRCDPISGHTALYWYRQSLGQGLEFLIYFQGNSAPDKSGLPSDRFSAERTGGSVSTLTIQRTQQEDSAVYLCASSLRSPAGTGGAGELFFGEGSRLTVL.

The chain links TRBV5-1 to TRBJ2-2; TRBD2 is a possible D gene (5 bases). This CDR3 has 14 residues. Trimming pared 7 bases from V and 0 bases from J, leaving 10 bases between. CDR1 and CDR2 from the germline V gene are SGHRS and YFSETQ. CDR3 in amino acids: CASLRTANTGELFF. The CDR3, as DNA: TGCGCCAGCCTACGGACTGCGAACACCGGGGAGCTGTTTTTT.

V gene TRBV5-1 combines with J gene TRBJ2-3, with no clear D. Germline-derived CDR1 and CDR2 are SGHRS and YFSETQ. Between the trimmed V and J ends, which lost 0 bases and 1 base, there was a span of 6 bases. This CDR3 has 14 amino acids. The CDR3 bases are TGCGCCAGCAGCTTGGAGGCCCGCACAGATACGCAGTATTTT. As protein: CASSLEARTDTQYF.

J is TRBJ1-1 and V is TRBV4-2; no firm D call. The CDR3 has 16 amino acids. V lost 3 bases and J lost 0, with 14 bases in between. Germline loops: CDR1 LGHNA, CDR2 YNFKEQ. The CDR3 nucleotides are TGTGCCAGCAGCCAGGGATCGGGGATCGTGAACACTGAAGCTTTCTTT. This sequence encodes CASSQGSGIVNTEAFF.

The rearrangement joins TRBV7-9 to TRBJ1-1; TRBD1 is a possible D gene (5 bases). Trimming cost V 4 bases and J 4 bases, with 16 bases left between them. Germline loops: CDR1 SEHNR, CDR2 FQNEAQ (reference sequence). This CDR3 is built from 15 residues. The CDR3 protein is CASSSGGALGTEAFF. The CDR3 region has the DNA TGTGCCAGCAGCTCAGGTGGGGCTTTAGGCACTGAAGCTTTCTTT. Using reference TRBV7-9 and TRBJ1-1 for the parts outside the CDR3, the full variable domain is DTGVSQNPRHKITKRGQNVTFRCDPISEHNRLYWYRQTLGQGPEFLTYFQNEAQLEKSRLLSDRFSAERPKGSFSTLEIQRTEQGDSAMYLCASSSGGALGTEAFFGQGTRLTVV.

The chain combines TRBV5-1 with TRBJ2-5, with D unclear. V was cut by 0 bases and J by 5 bases, with 14 bases left in between. Germline V CDR1 and CDR2: SGHRS, YFSETQ. The CDR3 loop spans 15 amino acids. CDR3 DNA sequence: TGCGCCAGCAGCTTGGCCCTTACAGAGAGGGAGACCCAGTACTTC. Its translation is CASSLALTERETQYF.

This clone has a single count. V and J are TRBV9 and TRBJ1-1; the D is unclear. Germline V gene sequence: CDR1 SGDLS, CDR2 YYNGEE. The V end was cut by 4 bases, the J end by 4 bases, with 14 bases between. The length of the CDR3 is 14 residues. The CDR3: CASSPSSGGTEAFF. The CDR3 bases are TGTGCCAGCAGCCCCTCCTCAGGCGGCACTGAAGCTTTCTTT.

The chain employs TRBV9 and TRBJ2-3, with D perhaps given as TRBD1 or TRBD2 (6 bases each). V was trimmed by 3 bases and J by 2 bases, leaving 16 bases between them. Germline-derived CDR1 and CDR2 are SGDLS and YYNGEE. This CDR3 region has 16 residues. The CDR3 DNA follows: TGTGCCAGCAGCGAGGGGCGAGGGGGGTCCACAGATACGCAGTATTTT. Amino acid sequence: CASSEGRGGSTDTQYF.

The rearrangement uses TRBV6-5 and TRBJ1-6; tentatively, D is TRBD1 (6 bases). Trimming took 6 bases from V and 4 from J, leaving 10 bases between them. Germline CDR1 and CDR2: MNHEY and SVGAGI. CDR3 length: 14 residues. CDR3 in DNA: TGTGCCAGCAGGGGGGGGACATATAATTCACCCCTCCACTTT. Encoded protein: CASRGGTYNSPLHF.

V and J are TRBV6-6 and TRBJ2-1; no definite D call. This CDR3 comprises 16 residues. V shed 5 bases and J shed 5 bases, with 19 bases lying between them. Per germline, CDR1 MNHNY and CDR2 SVGAGI (reference sequence). In DNA form, the CDR3 reads TGTGCCAGCAGTCTCGTCGGCGGCCCCTATAACAATGAGCAGTTCTTC. Protein product: CASSLVGGPYNNEQFF.

V is TRBV7-9 and J is TRBJ2-5, with D tentatively TRBD1 or TRBD2 (5 bases each). Gene TRBJ2-7 matches the end of the DNA better, so the J call may be wrong. This CDR3 region has 15 residues. Germline assignment: CDR1 SEHNR and CDR2 FQNEAQ (reference sequence). CDR3 protein: CASSFDRDGTYEQYF. The DNA of the CDR3 is TGTGCCAGCAGCTTCGACCGGGACGGCACCTACGAGCAGTACTTC.

The chain couples TRBV5-1 to TRBJ2-5, with D perhaps being TRBD1 or TRBD2 (5 bases each). The length of the CDR3 is 16 residues. V gave up 3 bases and J gave up 3 bases, with 18 bases separating them. Germline values: CDR1 SGHRS, CDR2 YFSETQ. DNA of the CDR3: TGCGCCAGCAGCTCCATGGCCGGGACGGGTAAAGAGACCCAGTACTTC. Protein: CASSSMAGTGKETQYF.

This chain links TRBV5-4 with TRBJ1-1, with a tentative D call TRBD1 (6 bases). This CDR3 region has 14 residues. Per the germline V gene, CDR1 is SGHNT and CDR2 is YYREEE (reference sequence). V lost 3 bases, J lost 1 base, and 10 bases lay in between. The CDR3 coding sequence is TGTGCCAGCAGCTCAAAGACAGGGAACACTGAAGCTTTCTTT. Translating gives CASSSKTGNTEAFF. Full variable domain (rest looked up from reference TRBV5-4 and TRBJ1-1): ETGVTQSPTHLIKTRGQQVTLRCSSQSGHNTVSWYQQALGQGPQFIFQYYREEENGRGNFPPRFSGLQFPNYSSELNVNALELDDSALYLCASSSKTGNTEAFFGQGTRLTVV.

The chain links TRBV6-6 to TRBJ2-3; perhaps TRBD2 as D (7 bases). Germline CDR1 reads MNHNY; CDR2 reads SVGAGI (reference sequence). This CDR3 spans 15 amino acids. Trimming took off 7 bases at V and 4 bases at J, with 18 bases between the two ends. The CDR3 spells CASKSGGAAPDTQYF. As DNA, the CDR3 is TGTGCCAGCAAGTCTGGGGGGGCCGCCCCAGATACGCAGTATTTT.

This rearrangement joins TRBV7-9 to TRBJ2-7; weak D call: TRBD2 (5 bases). The V gene's germline CDR1 is SEHNR and CDR2 FQNEAQ (reference sequence). V lost 1 base, J lost 3 bases, and 10 bases lay in between. This CDR3 is built from 14 residues. The CDR3 loop reads CASSLERGIYEQYF. The CDR3 DNA reads TGTGCCAGCAGCTTAGAACGGGGAATCTACGAGCAGTACTTC.

The rearrangement joins TRBV7-6 to TRBJ1-5, with 8 nucleotides matching TRBD1. Germline CDR1 reads SGHVS; CDR2 reads FNYEAQ. The trim removed 3 bases at V and 2 bases at J, leaving 3 bases unmatched. The CDR3 covers 15 residues. The DNA of the CDR3 is TGTGCCAGCAGCTTTTCAGGGGGCGGCAATCAGCCCCAGCATTTT. It encodes CASSFSGGGNQPQHF.

The chain is built from TRBV10-2 and TRBJ1-5; 7 bases are a match to TRBD1. V lost 2 bases to trimming and J lost 4 bases; unmatched junction nucleotides: 5. CDR3 size: 15 residues. The germline V gene has CDR1 WSHSY and CDR2 SAAADI. The DNA for the CDR3 is TGCGCCAGCAGTGAGGCCGGGACAGCGAATCAGCCCCAGCATTTT. It codes for CASSEAGTANQPQHF.

This clone was picked up one time. The J gene is TRBJ2-3, the V gene TRBV7-9, with D maybe TRBD1 (6 bases). V gave up 4 bases and J gave up 7 bases, with 18 bases separating them. This CDR3 comprises 15 residues. Germline loops: CDR1 SEHNR, CDR2 FQNEAQ (reference sequence). CDR3 in amino acids: CASSSRTAHPNTQYF. CDR3 in DNA: TGTGCCAGCAGCTCGCGGACAGCCCACCCCAATACGCAGTATTTT.

This clone occurred once. A read error may account for a junction end that differs from germline. The J gene is TRBJ2-1, the V gene TRBV11-2, with D possibly being TRBD2 (6 bases). The CDR3 consists of 13 residues. Germline values: CDR1 SGHAT, CDR2 FQNNGV. The CDR3 sequence is CASSLKGGGFGLF. DNA for the CDR3: TGTGCCAGCAGCTTAAAGGGAGGCGGATTTGGCCTCTTC.

Points on this clone: Mismatch with germline at one junction end may stem from a read error. V and J are TRBV7-7 and TRBJ2-5, with no clear D. The CDR3 loop spans 13 amino acids. Germline lookup yields CDR1 SSHAT and CDR2 FNYEAQ (reference sequence). CDR3 nucleotide sequence: TGTGCTAGCAGCTTAAATCGTCAAGAGACCCAGTACTTC. This sequence encodes CASSLNRQETQYF.

V usage is TRBV5-1 and J usage is TRBJ2-5; TRBD2 aligns across 15 bases. Per the germline V gene, CDR1 is SGHRS and CDR2 is YFSETQ. V shed 5 bases, J shed 5 bases, and the junction held 7 bases outside the gene matches. There are 16 residues in the CDR3. CDR3 nucleotide sequence: TGCGCCAGCAGTTCCGGGACTAGCGGGGGGTTGGAGACCCAGTACTTC. Amino acids: CASSSGTSGGLETQYF.